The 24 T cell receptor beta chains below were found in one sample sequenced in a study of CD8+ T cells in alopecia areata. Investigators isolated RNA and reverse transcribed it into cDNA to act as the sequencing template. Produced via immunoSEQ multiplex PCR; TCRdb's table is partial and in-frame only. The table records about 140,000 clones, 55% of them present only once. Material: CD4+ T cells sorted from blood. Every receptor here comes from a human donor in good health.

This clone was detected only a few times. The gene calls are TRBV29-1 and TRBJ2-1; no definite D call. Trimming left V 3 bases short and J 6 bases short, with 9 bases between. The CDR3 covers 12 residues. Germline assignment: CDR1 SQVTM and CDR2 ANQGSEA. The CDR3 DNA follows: TGCAGCGTTGATACGGTTCTCAATGAGCAGTTCTTC. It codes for CSVDTVLNEQFF.

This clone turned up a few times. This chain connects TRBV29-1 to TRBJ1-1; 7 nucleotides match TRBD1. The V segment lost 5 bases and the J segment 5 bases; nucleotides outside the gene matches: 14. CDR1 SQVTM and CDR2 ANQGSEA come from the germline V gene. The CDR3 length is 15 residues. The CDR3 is CSVNLPETGRTEAFF. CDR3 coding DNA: TGCAGCGTTAATCTCCCCGAGACAGGGAGGACTGAAGCTTTCTTT.

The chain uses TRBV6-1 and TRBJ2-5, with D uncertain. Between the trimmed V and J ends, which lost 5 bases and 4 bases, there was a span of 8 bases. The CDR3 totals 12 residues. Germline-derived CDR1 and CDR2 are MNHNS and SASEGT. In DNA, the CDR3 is TGTGCCAGCAGTCCATCCACAGAGACCCAGTACTTC. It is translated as CASSPSTETQYF.

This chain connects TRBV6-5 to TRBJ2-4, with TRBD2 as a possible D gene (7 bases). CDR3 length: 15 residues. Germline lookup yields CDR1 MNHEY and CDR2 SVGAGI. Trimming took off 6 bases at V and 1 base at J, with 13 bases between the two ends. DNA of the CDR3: TGTGCCAGCAGCCGCGGGGGCGACGCCAAAAACATTCAGTACTTC. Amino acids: CASSRGGDAKNIQYF.

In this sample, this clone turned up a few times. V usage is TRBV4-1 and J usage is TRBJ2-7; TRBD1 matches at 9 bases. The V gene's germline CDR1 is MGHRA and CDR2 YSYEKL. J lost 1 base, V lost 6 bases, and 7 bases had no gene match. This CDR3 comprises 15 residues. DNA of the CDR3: TGCGCCAGCAGGACACCGGGACAGGGATCCTACGAGCAGTACTTC. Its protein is CASRTPGQGSYEQYF.

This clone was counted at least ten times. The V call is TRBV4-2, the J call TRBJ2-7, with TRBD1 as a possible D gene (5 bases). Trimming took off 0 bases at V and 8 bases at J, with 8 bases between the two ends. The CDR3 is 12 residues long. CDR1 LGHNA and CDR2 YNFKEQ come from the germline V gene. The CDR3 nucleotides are TGTGCCAGCAGCCAAGAAGGGGCAAAGCAGTACTTC. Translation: CASSQEGAKQYF.

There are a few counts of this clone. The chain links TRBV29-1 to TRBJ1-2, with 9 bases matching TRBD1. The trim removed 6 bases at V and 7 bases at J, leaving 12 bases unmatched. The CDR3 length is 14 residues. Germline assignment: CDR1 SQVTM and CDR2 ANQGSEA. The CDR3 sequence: CSVETGQGHGGYTF. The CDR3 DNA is TGCAGCGTCGAGACGGGACAGGGCCACGGTGGCTACACCTTC.

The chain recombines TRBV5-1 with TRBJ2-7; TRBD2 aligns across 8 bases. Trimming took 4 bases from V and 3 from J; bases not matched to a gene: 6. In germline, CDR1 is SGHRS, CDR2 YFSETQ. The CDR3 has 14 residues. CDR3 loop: CASSGSGSNYEQYF. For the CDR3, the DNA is TGCGCCAGCAGCGGAAGCGGGAGTAACTACGAGCAGTACTTC. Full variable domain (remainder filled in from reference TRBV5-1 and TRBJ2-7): KAGVTQTPRYLIKTRGQQVTLSCSPISGHRSVSWYQQTPGQGLQFLFEYFSETQRNKGNFPGRFSGRQFSNSRSEMNVSTLELGDSALYLCASSGSGSNYEQYFGPGTRLTVT.

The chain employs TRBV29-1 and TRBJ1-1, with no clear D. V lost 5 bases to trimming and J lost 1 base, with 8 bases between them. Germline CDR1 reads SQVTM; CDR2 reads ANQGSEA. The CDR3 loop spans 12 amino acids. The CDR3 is CSVKTANTEAFF. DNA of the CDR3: TGCAGCGTTAAAACCGCGAACACTGAAGCTTTCTTT.

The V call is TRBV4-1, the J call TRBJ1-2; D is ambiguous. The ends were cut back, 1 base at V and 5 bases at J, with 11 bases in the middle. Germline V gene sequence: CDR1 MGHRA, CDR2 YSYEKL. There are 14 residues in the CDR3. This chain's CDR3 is CASSQGPAVYGYTF. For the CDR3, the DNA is TGCGCCAGCAGCCAAGGTCCGGCAGTTTATGGCTACACCTTC.

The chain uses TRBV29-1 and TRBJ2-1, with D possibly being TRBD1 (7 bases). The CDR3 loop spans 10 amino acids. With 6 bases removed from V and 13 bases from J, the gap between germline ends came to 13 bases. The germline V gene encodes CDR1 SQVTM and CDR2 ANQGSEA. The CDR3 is CSVGGGLQFF. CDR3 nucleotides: TGCAGCGTCGGAGGGGGCTTACAGTTCTTC.

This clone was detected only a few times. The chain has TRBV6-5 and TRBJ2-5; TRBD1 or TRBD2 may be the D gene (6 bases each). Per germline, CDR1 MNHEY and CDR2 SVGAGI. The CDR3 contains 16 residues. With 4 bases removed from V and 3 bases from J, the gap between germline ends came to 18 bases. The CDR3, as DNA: TGTGCCAGCAGTTCCCTAAATCGGGGGCGTGAAGAGACCCAGTACTTC. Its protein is CASSSLNRGREETQYF.

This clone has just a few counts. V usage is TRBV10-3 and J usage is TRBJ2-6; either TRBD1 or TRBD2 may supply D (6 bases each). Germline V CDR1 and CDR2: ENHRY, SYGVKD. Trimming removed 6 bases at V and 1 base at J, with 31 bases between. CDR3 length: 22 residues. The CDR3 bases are TGTGCCATCAGGGAGGGCCAAGGGACTCAATTAGGGGGTATGTCTGGGGCCAACGTCCTGACTTTC. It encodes CAIREGQGTQLGGMSGANVLTF.

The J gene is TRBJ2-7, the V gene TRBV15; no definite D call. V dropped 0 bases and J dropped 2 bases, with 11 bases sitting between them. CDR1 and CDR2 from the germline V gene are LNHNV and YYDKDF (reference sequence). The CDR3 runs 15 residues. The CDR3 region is CATSREPGETYEQYF. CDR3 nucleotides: TGTGCCACCAGCAGAGAACCCGGTGAAACCTACGAGCAGTACTTC. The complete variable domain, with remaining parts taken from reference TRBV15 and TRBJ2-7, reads DAMVIQNPRYQVTQFGKPVTLSCSQTLNHNVMYWYQQKSSQAPKLLFHYYDKDFNNEADTPDNFQSRRPNTSFCFLDIRSPGLGDTAMYLCATSREPGETYEQYFGPGTRLTVT.

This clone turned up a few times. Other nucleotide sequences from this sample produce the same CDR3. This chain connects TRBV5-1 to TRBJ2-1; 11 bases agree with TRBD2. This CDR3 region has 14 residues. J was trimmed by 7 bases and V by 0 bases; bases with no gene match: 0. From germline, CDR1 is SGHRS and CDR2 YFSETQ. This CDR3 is CASSLASGRNEQFF. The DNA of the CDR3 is TGCGCCAGCAGCTTGGCTAGCGGGAGGAATGAGCAGTTCTTC. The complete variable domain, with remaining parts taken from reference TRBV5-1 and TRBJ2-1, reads KAGVTQTPRYLIKTRGQQVTLSCSPISGHRSVSWYQQTPGQGLQFLFEYFSETQRNKGNFPGRFSGRQFSNSRSEMNVSTLELGDSALYLCASSLASGRNEQFFGPGTRLTVL.

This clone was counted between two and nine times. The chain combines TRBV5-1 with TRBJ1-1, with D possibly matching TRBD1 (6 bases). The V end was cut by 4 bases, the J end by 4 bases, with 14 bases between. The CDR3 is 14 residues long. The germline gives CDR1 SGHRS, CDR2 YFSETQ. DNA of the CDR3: TGCGCCAGCAGCGCTGGACAGTTTGGCACTGAAGCTTTCTTT. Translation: CASSAGQFGTEAFF.

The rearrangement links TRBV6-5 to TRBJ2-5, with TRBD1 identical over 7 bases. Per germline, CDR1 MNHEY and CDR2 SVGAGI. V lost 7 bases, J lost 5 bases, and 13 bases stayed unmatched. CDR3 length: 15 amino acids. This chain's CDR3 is CASIDDRDVGETQYF. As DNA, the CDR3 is TGTGCCAGCATCGATGACAGGGATGTCGGGGAGACCCAGTACTTC.

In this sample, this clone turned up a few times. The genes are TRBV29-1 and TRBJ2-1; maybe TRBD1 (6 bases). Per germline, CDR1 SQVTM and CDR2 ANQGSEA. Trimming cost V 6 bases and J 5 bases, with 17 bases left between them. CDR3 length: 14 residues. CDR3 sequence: CSVTPGTHNNEQFF. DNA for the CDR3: TGCAGCGTCACCCCCGGGACACACAACAATGAGCAGTTCTTC.

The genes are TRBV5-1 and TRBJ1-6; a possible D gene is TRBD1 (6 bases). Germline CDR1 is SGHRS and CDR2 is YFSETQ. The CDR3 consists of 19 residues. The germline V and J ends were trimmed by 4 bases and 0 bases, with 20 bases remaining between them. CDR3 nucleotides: TGCGCCAGCAGCACTACGCAAAGGACAGAACGCTCCTATAATTCACCCCTCCACTTT. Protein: CASSTTQRTERSYNSPLHF.

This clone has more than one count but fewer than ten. The CDR3 DNA reads TGTGCCAGCTCAATCAGTTTACCAACAGGGAACACTGAAGCTTTCTTT. Translated: CASSISLPTGNTEAFF. The chain joins TRBV18 to TRBJ1-1, with D perhaps TRBD1 (5 bases). Between the trimmed V and J ends, which lost 5 bases and 1 base, there was a span of 17 bases. This CDR3 has 16 residues. Germline V lookup: CDR1 KGHSH, CDR2 LQKENI. Full variable domain (missing parts from reference TRBV18 and TRBJ1-1): NAGVMQNPRHLVRRRGQEARLRCSPMKGHSHVYWYRQLPEEGLKFMVYLQKENIIDESGMPKERFSAEFPKEGPSILRIQQVVRGDSAAYFCASSISLPTGNTEAFFGQGTRLTVV.

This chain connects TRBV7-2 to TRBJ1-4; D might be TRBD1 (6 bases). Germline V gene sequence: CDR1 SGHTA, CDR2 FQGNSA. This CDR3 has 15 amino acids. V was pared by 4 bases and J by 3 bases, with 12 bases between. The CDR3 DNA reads TGTGCCAGCAGCTACTATGGACAGTCTAATGAAAAACTGTTTTTT. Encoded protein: CASSYYGQSNEKLFF.

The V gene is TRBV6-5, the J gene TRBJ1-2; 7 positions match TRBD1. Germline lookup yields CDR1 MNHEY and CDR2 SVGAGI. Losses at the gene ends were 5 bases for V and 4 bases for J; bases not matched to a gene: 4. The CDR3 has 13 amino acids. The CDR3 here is CASSGGTVYGYTF. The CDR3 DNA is TGTGCCAGCAGTGGGGGGACAGTCTATGGCTACACCTTC.

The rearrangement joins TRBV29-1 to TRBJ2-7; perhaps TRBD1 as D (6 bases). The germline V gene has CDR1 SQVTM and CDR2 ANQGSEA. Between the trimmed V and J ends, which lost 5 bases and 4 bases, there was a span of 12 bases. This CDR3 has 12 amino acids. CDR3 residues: CSVSSGDYEQYF. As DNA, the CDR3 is TGCAGCGTTAGTTCAGGGGATTACGAGCAGTACTTC.

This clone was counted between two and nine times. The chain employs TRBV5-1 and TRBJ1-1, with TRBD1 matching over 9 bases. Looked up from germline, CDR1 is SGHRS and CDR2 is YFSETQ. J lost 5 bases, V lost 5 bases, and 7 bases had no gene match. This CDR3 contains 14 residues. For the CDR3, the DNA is TGCGCCAGCAGGGCCGGACAGGGGAGAACTGAAGCTTTCTTT. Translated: CASRAGQGRTEAFF. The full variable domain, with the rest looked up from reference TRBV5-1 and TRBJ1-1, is KAGVTQTPRYLIKTRGQQVTLSCSPISGHRSVSWYQQTPGQGLQFLFEYFSETQRNKGNFPGRFSGRQFSNSRSEMNVSTLELGDSALYLCASRAGQGRTEAFFGQGTRLTVV.